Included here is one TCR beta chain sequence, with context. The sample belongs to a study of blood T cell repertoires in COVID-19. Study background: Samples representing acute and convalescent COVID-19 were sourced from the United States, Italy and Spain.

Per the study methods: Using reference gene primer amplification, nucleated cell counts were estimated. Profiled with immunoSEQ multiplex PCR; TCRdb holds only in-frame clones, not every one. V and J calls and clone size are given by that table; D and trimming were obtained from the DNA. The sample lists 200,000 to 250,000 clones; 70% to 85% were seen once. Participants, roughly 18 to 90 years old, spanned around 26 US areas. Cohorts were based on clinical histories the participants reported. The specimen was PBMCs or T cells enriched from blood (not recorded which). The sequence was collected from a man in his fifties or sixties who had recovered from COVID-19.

The CDR3 DNA follows: TGTGCCAGCAGCCTAGTGGTGGGAGGGGACACTGAAGCTTTCTTT. It specifies CASSLVVGGDTEAFF. This chain joins TRBV9 and TRBJ1-1; the D gene is possibly TRBD1 (5 bases). V lost 4 bases and J lost 3, with 16 bases in between. Germline loops: CDR1 SGDLS, CDR2 YYNGEE. CDR3 length: 15 residues.